This entry features one T cell receptor beta chain sequence. The antigen is undetermined. This entry belongs to a study of cytomegalovirus exposure and HLA in healthy donors. Whole-study context: Unique TCRs from HLA-typed donors, 80 million to 90 million of them, were held in an early data release.

From germline, CDR1 is WSHSY and CDR2 SAAADI. Trimming stripped 8 bases from V and 5 bases from J, with 9 bases between. This CDR3 comprises 11 residues. PCR employed 60 Vbeta and 13 Jbeta primers. Repertoires were generated with immunoSEQ multiplex PCR, while TCRdb's copy carries only in-frame clones and drops some. This table has 85,000 to 120,000 clones, 82% appearing once. Study-wide points: For cytomegalovirus status, the classifier reportedly gave diagnoses with high specificity and sensitivity.

Sequenced: PBMCs. This clonotype was obtained from a man aged 50 to 60 in good health and CMV-seronegative. The chain couples TRBV10-2 to TRBJ2-5, with TRBD2 as a possible D gene (5 bases). The CDR3 DNA sequence: TGCGCCAGCCGGAGGAGTGAGACCCAGTACTTC. This encodes CASRRSETQYF.